Each of the 25 T cell receptor beta chains below was sequenced from the same sample in a study of vaccination effects on CD4 cells after COVID-19 (dated by TCRdb to between 2022 and 2023). The ViraFEST assay stimulated PBMC with viral peptide pools and then used TCR sequencing to identify antigen-specific CD4+ T cell clonotypes by expansion. After more than nine days of culture, CD4+ T cells were isolated with the EasySep CD4+ T cell isolation kit. PCR-confirmed SARS-CoV-2 infection had occurred in convalescent patients between March and December 2020, before the Alpha, Beta and Delta variants emerged in the United States. Their recognized antigens are unknown. The library was made by the immunoSEQ multiplex PCR assay. TCRdb retrieved this table from immuneACCESS and kept in-frame rearrangements only. Not all clones are present; in checked studies, unresolved V genes account for under half, and no reason is known for the remainder. The sample data list about 70,000 clones, and roughly 73% of these were observed just once. The ten largest clones capture over 4.5% of the sample.

Specimen: CD4+ T cells from PBMCs cultured with HIV peptides, collected before COVID-19 vaccination. The cell subset or site label for this specimen denotes: HIV-1 Nef peptide pool negative control/reference culture. The receptors here all came from a human donor who had a prior SARS-CoV-2 infection.

This chain uses TRBV6-5 with TRBJ1-2, with D tentatively TRBD1 (6 bases). Trimming took off 6 bases at V and 6 bases at J, with 20 bases between the two ends. The V gene's germline CDR1 is MNHEY and CDR2 SVGAGI. The CDR3 extends over 15 amino acids. CDR3 sequence: CASSREIKGGHGYTF. CDR3 coding DNA: TGTGCCAGCAGCCGCGAAATAAAAGGGGGTCATGGCTACACCTTC.

The chain joins TRBV20-1 to TRBJ2-1; D may correspond to TRBD1 or TRBD2 (5 bases each). Germline V gene sequence: CDR1 DFQATT, CDR2 SNEGSKA (reference sequence). Deletions cut 3 bases from V and 6 bases from J, with 15 bases between. This CDR3 spans 14 amino acids. CDR3 loop: CSASGGGIFNEQFF. For the CDR3, the DNA is TGCAGTGCTAGTGGGGGTGGGATTTTCAATGAGCAGTTCTTC.

V and J are TRBV2 and TRBJ2-1; 12 bases match TRBD2. This CDR3 contains 19 residues. Germline CDR1 SNHLY, CDR2 FYNNEI. Losses at the gene ends were 2 bases for V and 3 bases for J; bases not matched to a gene: 11. CDR3 sequence (DNA): TGTGCCAGCAGTGAATTGGGGCTAGCGGGAGGGCCGATCTACAATGAGCAGTTCTTC. This encodes CASSELGLAGGPIYNEQFF.

The chain couples TRBV11-3 to TRBJ2-5, with unresolved D. V was trimmed by 1 base and J by 0 bases, leaving 12 bases between them. This CDR3 contains 16 residues. CDR1 is SGHNT, CDR2 YENEEA, per germline. CDR3 protein: CASSLGGGVYQETQYF. DNA of the CDR3: TGTGCCAGCAGCTTAGGAGGCGGAGTGTACCAAGAGACCCAGTACTTC.

This clone was seen only once. The chain links TRBV30 to TRBJ1-4; TRBD1 aligns across 7 bases. The CDR3 has 16 residues. Germline CDR1 and CDR2: GTSNPN and SVGIG (reference sequence). V lost 0 bases to trimming and J lost 0 bases; unmatched junction nucleotides: 4. CDR3 sequence: CAWSVKGTATNEKLFF. CDR3 DNA sequence: TGTGCCTGGAGTGTAAAGGGGACAGCAACTAATGAAAAACTGTTTTTT.

The chain couples TRBV7-9 to TRBJ2-5; D is perhaps TRBD1 (6 bases). The CDR3 spans 13 residues. Trimming shortened V by 4 bases and J by 6 bases, and 12 bases separated the two germline ends. CDR1 and CDR2 (germline): SEHNR, FQNEAQ (reference sequence). CDR3 region: CASSSEGVKTQYF. As DNA, the CDR3 is TGTGCCAGCAGCTCCGAGGGGGTCAAGACCCAGTACTTC.

In its sample, this clone was seen once. The chain joins TRBV11-3 to TRBJ2-1; 11 bases map to TRBD2. The J segment lost 6 bases and the V segment lost 3 bases, leaving 7 bases of the junction unmatched. The CDR3 consists of 16 residues. Germline assignment: CDR1 SGHNT and CDR2 YENEEA. CDR3: CASSLDSGRAPNEQFF. The CDR3 DNA is TGTGCCAGCAGCTTGGATAGCGGGAGGGCCCCCAATGAGCAGTTCTTC.

The chain couples TRBV6-1 to TRBJ1-2; D is uncertain. V was clipped by 1 base and J by 4 bases, with 10 bases between them. This CDR3 is 14 amino acids long. From germline, CDR1 is MNHNS and CDR2 SASEGT. The CDR3 bases are TGTGCCAGCAGTGAAGTAGGCTCAGCCTATGGCTACACCTTC. This translates into CASSEVGSAYGYTF.

CDR3 bases: TGTGCCAGCAGTCGCGGGGGCGTGGGGACCCAGTACTTC. Protein: CASSRGGVGTQYF. The rearrangement uses TRBV7-2 and TRBJ2-5; D is perhaps TRBD2 (7 bases). Germline loops: CDR1 SGHTA, CDR2 FQGNSA. This CDR3 is built from 13 residues. V was cut by 6 bases and J by 7 bases, with 15 bases left in between.

CDR3 sequence reads: CASRGSPNEQFF. CDR3 bases: TGCGCCAGCAGAGGTTCCCCCAATGAGCAGTTCTTC. This chain uses TRBV5-1 with TRBJ2-1; D unclear. Trimming took 5 bases from V and 6 from J, leaving 9 bases between them. CDR3 size: 12 residues. Germline V gene lookup returns CDR1 SGHRS and CDR2 YFSETQ.

The chain employs TRBV18 and TRBJ1-1; no definite D call. V lost 3 bases and J 1 base, leaving 9 bases between the germline ends. CDR3 length: 14 residues. The germline V gene encodes CDR1 KGHSH and CDR2 LQKENI. The CDR3, as DNA: TGTGCCAGCTCACCTAGGGTGGCGAACACTGAAGCTTTCTTT. Encoded protein: CASSPRVANTEAFF. Full variable domain (rest looked up from reference TRBV18 and TRBJ1-1): NAGVMQNPRHLVRRRGQEARLRCSPMKGHSHVYWYRQLPEEGLKFMVYLQKENIIDESGMPKERFSAEFPKEGPSILRIQQVVRGDSAAYFCASSPRVANTEAFFGQGTRLTVV.

CDR3 nucleotide sequence: TGTGCCAGCAGCTTATTGACAGGCAGCTACGAGCAGTACTTC. Protein product: CASSLLTGSYEQYF. V and J are TRBV7-2 and TRBJ2-7; possible D gene TRBD1, 6 bases. The CDR3 has 14 residues. Germline V CDR1 and CDR2: SGHTA, FQGNSA. Trimming took 2 bases from V and 3 from J, leaving 11 bases between them.

The V call is TRBV11-2, the J call TRBJ1-2; no definite D call. Trimming took off 1 base at V and 8 bases at J, with 14 bases between the two ends. The germline CDR1 and CDR2 sequences are SGHAT and FQNNGV. This CDR3 has 14 residues. The CDR3 loop is CASSLAQPYVGYTF. DNA for the CDR3: TGTGCCAGCAGCTTAGCACAGCCATATGTAGGCTACACCTTC.

The genes are TRBV28 and TRBJ2-7; D uncertain. CDR1 and CDR2 (germline): MDHEN, SYDVKM. The CDR3 consists of 12 residues. Trimming pared 7 bases from V and 2 bases from J, leaving 9 bases between. In DNA, the CDR3 is TGTGCCAGCACCACTACCACCTACGAGCAGTACTTC. Its protein is CASTTTTYEQYF.

The rearrangement joins TRBV27 to TRBJ2-3, with D tentatively TRBD1 (6 bases). Germline V gives CDR1 MNHEY, CDR2 SMNVEV (reference sequence). The CDR3 contains 20 residues. Trimming removed 5 bases from V and 3 bases from J, with 30 bases in between. This CDR3 is CASSPLRRGLVRGPTDTQYF. In DNA form, the CDR3 reads TGTGCCAGCAGTCCCCTAAGAAGGGGGTTGGTTCGGGGTCCGACAGATACGCAGTATTTT.

The DNA for the CDR3 is TGTGCCAGTAGTATGTCCAGGGGAGGAGGCTACACCTTC. Its translation: CASSMSRGGGYTF. This chain uses TRBV19 with TRBJ1-2, with D possibly being TRBD1 (6 bases). V lost 3 bases, J lost 8 bases, and 13 bases lay in between. CDR3 length equals 13 residues. Per the germline V gene, CDR1 is LNHDA and CDR2 is SQIVND (reference sequence).

There are a few counts of this clone. This chain connects TRBV5-1 to TRBJ2-1; TRBD2 matches at 7 bases. Germline V gene data show CDR1 as SGHRS and CDR2 as YFSETQ. Trimming at V came to 3 bases and at J to 4 bases, leaving 13 bases not matched to a gene. The CDR3 is 17 amino acids. The chain's CDR3 is CASSSGSWRELYNEQFF. The CDR3 DNA follows: TGCGCCAGCAGCTCCGGGTCCTGGCGGGAGTTGTACAATGAGCAGTTCTTC.

This clone was observed once. The chain has TRBV19 and TRBJ2-7; 11 bases fit TRBD1. Germline CDR1 is LNHDA and CDR2 is SQIVND (reference sequence). V was pared by 5 bases and J by 0 bases, with 9 bases of the junction left unmatched. CDR3 length: 17 amino acids. As DNA, the CDR3 is TGTGCCAGTAGTTACCGAGGACAGGGGGCGAGCTCCTACGAGCAGTACTTC. It encodes CASSYRGQGASSYEQYF.

The CDR3: CASSQAVRGGEQYF. As DNA, the CDR3 is TGTGCCAGCAGCCAAGCGGTCCGGGGGGGCGAGCAGTACTTC. This chain links TRBV4-2 with TRBJ2-7; TRBD2 matches at 8 bases. CDR1 and CDR2 (germline): LGHNA, YNFKEQ. V lost 1 base and J lost 6; bases outside the gene matches: 5. The CDR3 sequence is 14 residues long.

The V gene is TRBV12-3 or TRBV12-4, the J gene TRBJ2-5; D is undetermined. The CDR3 consists of 13 residues. Trimming shortened V by 3 bases and J by 7 bases, and 12 bases separated the two germline ends. CDR3 in DNA: TGTGCCAGCAGTTTGGCCCTCCTAGGGACCCAGTACTTC. It encodes CASSLALLGTQYF.

This clone occurred once. The chain is built from TRBV11-2 and TRBJ2-7, with unresolved D. Germline loops: CDR1 SGHAT, CDR2 FQNNGV. The length of the CDR3 is 14 residues. V dropped 5 bases and J dropped 2 bases, with 13 bases sitting between them. The CDR3 loop reads CASSQGRNTYEQYF. Here the CDR3 DNA reads TGTGCCAGCAGCCAAGGACGGAACACCTACGAGCAGTACTTC.

The V call is TRBV5-1, the J call TRBJ2-1; D call uncertain. Germline V gene lookup returns CDR1 SGHRS and CDR2 YFSETQ. V lost 0 bases and J 0 bases, leaving 7 bases between the germline ends. The CDR3 runs 15 residues. The CDR3 is CASSLGASSYNEQFF. The DNA of the CDR3 is TGCGCCAGCAGCTTGGGGGCGAGCTCCTACAATGAGCAGTTCTTC.

The chain uses TRBV2 and TRBJ2-2; D might be TRBD2 (6 bases). V lost 8 bases and J lost 1, with 8 bases in between. The CDR3 totals 13 residues. CDR1 and CDR2 from the germline V gene are SNHLY and FYNNEI. This CDR3 reads CASASENTGELFF. As DNA, the CDR3 is TGTGCCAGCGCTAGCGAGAACACCGGGGAGCTGTTTTTT.

The J gene is TRBJ2-1, the V gene TRBV11-2; possibly TRBD2 for D (5 bases). Trimming pared 6 bases from V and 5 bases from J, leaving 20 bases between. This CDR3 is 16 amino acids long. CDR1 SGHAT and CDR2 FQNNGV come from the germline V gene. In DNA form, the CDR3 reads TGTGCCAGCAGACCTATCAGCGGTGCGGCCCACAATGAGCAGTTCTTC. Translated, it gives CASRPISGAAHNEQFF. The whole variable domain, filled in from reference TRBV11-2 and TRBJ2-1, reads EAGVAQSPRYKIIEKRQSVAFWCNPISGHATLYWYQQILGQGPKLLIQFQNNGVVDDSQLPKDRFSAERLKGVDSTLKIQPAKLEDSAVYLCASRPISGAAHNEQFFGPGTRLTVL.

The V gene is TRBV11-3, the J gene TRBJ2-1, with D unclear. There are 18 residues in the CDR3. Looked up from germline, CDR1 is SGHNT and CDR2 is YENEEA. V was trimmed by 6 bases and J by 0 bases, leaving 21 bases between them. The CDR3 coding sequence is TGTGCCAGCAGTCCGAATTGGTGGGATAGGGACTCCTACAATGAGCAGTTCTTC. Encoded protein: CASSPNWWDRDSYNEQFF.